Listed here are 23 T cell receptor beta chains from one sample, sequenced in a study of T cells in Graves' hyperthyroidism and ophthalmopathy. Regions amplified from RNA transcripts were the TCR beta CDR3 regions. First-round RT-PCR with HTBI primers amplified the TCR CDR3 region. MiXCR was run by TCRdb on the multiplex PCR reads, yielding one entry per CDR3 protein. The table lists around 500,000 distinct CDR3 sequences, 14% of them singletons. The sequencing input was blood. Receptors were obtained from a woman aged 35 to 49 with Graves' hyperthyroidism.

This clonotype was seen repeatedly, ten times or more. The chain carries TRBV28 and TRBJ1-2; a possible D gene is TRBD1 (5 bases). CDR1 and CDR2 from the germline V gene are MDHEN and SYDVKM. Trimming cost V 7 bases and J 2 bases, with 8 bases left between them. The CDR3 has 12 amino acids. The CDR3 DNA follows: TGTGCCAGCACAGGGTGGAACTATGGCTACACCTTC. Amino acid sequence: CASTGWNYGYTF.

This clonotype was counted at least ten times. The CDR3 region is CASSFRTSGDEQFF. The CDR3 bases are TGTGCCAGCAGTTTCAGGACTAGCGGAGATGAGCAGTTCTTC. The chain recombines TRBV12-3 or TRBV12-4 with TRBJ2-1; the match to TRBD2 covers 10 bases. This CDR3 spans 14 amino acids. Trimming cost V 3 bases and J 8 bases; bases outside gene matches: 4.

This clonotype came up many times. The chain links TRBV20-1 to TRBJ2-7; D may be TRBD2 (6 bases). CDR1 and CDR2 from the germline V gene are DFQATT and SNEGSKA (reference sequence). The germline V and J ends were trimmed by 5 bases and 6 bases, with 20 bases remaining between them. The CDR3 extends over 14 amino acids. The CDR3 reads CSAQQGMGTFEQYF. In DNA form, the CDR3 reads TGCAGTGCTCAGCAGGGCATGGGGACTTTCGAGCAGTACTTC.

This clonotype was seen repeatedly, ten times or more. The chain couples TRBV7-8 to TRBJ2-1; 12 nucleotides match TRBD2. There are 19 residues in the CDR3. Germline CDR1 reads SGHVS; CDR2 reads FQNEAQ. V lost 5 bases and J lost 0; bases outside the gene matches: 11. The chain's CDR3 is CASSAASGRGSSSYNEQFF. In DNA form, the CDR3 reads TGTGCCAGCAGCGCCGCTAGCGGGAGGGGCTCTAGCTCCTACAATGAGCAGTTCTTC.

This clonotype was picked up a small number of times. The V gene is TRBV15, the J gene TRBJ2-1, with 12 bases aligning to TRBD2. J lost 5 bases, V lost 0 bases, and 11 bases had no gene match. Germline CDR1 is LNHNV and CDR2 is YYDKDF (reference sequence). This CDR3 has 19 amino acids. The CDR3 spells CATSRDQGLAGAYDNEQFF. The CDR3, as DNA: TGTGCCACCAGCAGAGATCAGGGACTAGCGGGCGCGTATGACAATGAGCAGTTCTTC.

This clonotype occurred many times. The genes are TRBV5-1 and TRBJ1-1; D not certain. The germline V gene encodes CDR1 SGHRS and CDR2 YFSETQ. The length of the CDR3 is 15 residues. Trimming cost V 4 bases and J 4 bases, with 17 bases left between them. The CDR3 is CASSPDRGKVTEAFF. For the CDR3, the DNA is TGCGCCAGCAGCCCGGACCGGGGAAAGGTCACTGAAGCTTTCTTT.

There are many counts of this clonotype. The chain joins TRBV11-1 to TRBJ2-7, with 10 nucleotides matching TRBD2. CDR1 and CDR2 from the germline V gene are SGHAT and FQDESV (reference sequence). The trim removed 5 bases at V and 6 bases at J, leaving 10 bases unmatched. The CDR3 has 15 residues. CDR3 DNA sequence: TGTGCCAGCAGCCCTACCCTAGCGGGGGTTGGCGAGCAGTACTTC. As protein: CASSPTLAGVGEQYF.

The chain couples TRBV27 to TRBJ1-2, with 7 bases fitting TRBD1. After removal of 4 bases from V and 8 bases from J, the junction contained 13 bases not matched to a gene. The CDR3 is 15 residues long. Germline V gene lookup returns CDR1 MNHEY and CDR2 SMNVEV (reference sequence). CDR3 in DNA: TGTGCCAGCAGTTCACTCATGGACAGGTCTTGGGGCTACACCTTC. Amino acid sequence: CASSSLMDRSWGYTF.

This clonotype was counted a few times. The V gene is TRBV6-1, the J gene TRBJ2-2, with 12 bases that match TRBD1. V trimming: 4 bases; J trimming: 6 bases; junction bases outside the gene matches: 3. CDR3 length equals 15 residues. Germline values: CDR1 MNHNS, CDR2 SASEGT. Written as DNA, the CDR3 is TGTGCCAGCAGTGGTGGGACAGGGGGCTCCGGGGAGCTGTTTTTT. It encodes CASSGGTGGSGELFF.

This clonotype was recorded at least ten times. The chain recombines TRBV7-8 with TRBJ2-7, with TRBD2 matching 8 bases. The length of the CDR3 is 14 residues. Germline V CDR1 and CDR2: SGHVS, FQNEAQ. V dropped 5 bases and J dropped 3; count of bases not matched to a gene: 6. CDR3 sequence (DNA): TGTGCCAGCAGCCACGGGAGGGATTACTACGAGCAGTACTTC. Its protein is CASSHGRDYYEQYF.

On this clonotype itself: Since a much larger clone is just one base distant, this may be a read error. The J gene is TRBJ2-7, the V gene TRBV27; TRBD2 aligns across 9 bases. Per germline, CDR1 MNHEY and CDR2 SMNVEV (reference sequence). The CDR3 consists of 15 residues. Trimming took 4 bases from V and 6 from J; bases not matched to a gene: 10. The CDR3 region has the DNA TGTGCCAGCAGTTCAACCCCGGGACTAGCCACCGAGCAGTACTTC. It encodes CASSSTPGLATEQYF.

At least ten counts were recorded for this clonotype. DNA of the CDR3: TGTGCCAGCAGTCGAGACAGGGCCACCACAGATACGCAGTATTTT. Its translation is CASSRDRATTDTQYF. The gene calls are TRBV6-1 and TRBJ2-3; 7 nucleotides agree with TRBD1. The CDR3 contains 15 residues. V lost 5 bases and J lost 2; bases outside the gene matches: 7. Germline assignment: CDR1 MNHNS and CDR2 SASEGT.

Comments on this clonotype: At one end the junction does not follow the germline gene, possibly because of a read error. V is TRBV2 and J is TRBJ2-5; no definite D call. From germline, CDR1 is SNHLY and CDR2 FYNNEI. CDR3 length equals 15 residues. This CDR3 reads CASSPSRTAEETQYF. In DNA, the CDR3 is TGTGCTAGCAGCCCGAGTAGGACGGCGGAAGAGACCCAGTACTTC.

This clonotype has ten or more counts. The V gene is TRBV11-2, the J gene TRBJ2-3, with 8 nucleotides matching TRBD2. Germline values: CDR1 SGHAT, CDR2 FQNNGV. The CDR3 is made up of 15 amino acids. V lost 6 bases, J lost 2 bases, and 7 bases stayed unmatched. The CDR3 DNA follows: TGTGCCAGCAGGGGTATAGCGGGAAACACAGATACGCAGTATTTT. Its protein is CASRGIAGNTDTQYF.

The rearrangement joins TRBV19 to TRBJ1-4; D is ambiguous. With 1 base removed from V and 0 bases from J, the gap between germline ends came to 6 bases. The CDR3 has 15 amino acids. Germline CDR1 reads LNHDA; CDR2 reads SQIVND (reference sequence). The CDR3: CASSIGPATNEKLFF. DNA for the CDR3: TGTGCCAGTAGTATAGGTCCTGCAACTAATGAAAAACTGTTTTTT. Supplemented by reference TRBV19 and TRBJ1-4, the full variable domain reads DGGITQSPKYLFRKEGQNVTLSCEQNLNHDAMYWYRQDPGQGLRLIYYSQIVNDFQKGDIAEGYSVSREKKESFPLTVTSAQKNPTAFYLCASSIGPATNEKLFFGSGTQLSVL.

The sample holds many counts of this clonotype. The chain links TRBV11-2 to TRBJ2-1, with TRBD2 as a possible D gene (5 bases). V was trimmed by 5 bases and J by 6 bases, leaving 11 bases between them. Germline CDR1 is SGHAT and CDR2 is FQNNGV. This CDR3 contains 13 residues. The CDR3 DNA follows: TGTGCCAGCAGCCGCTTCAGCGGCAATGAGCAGTTCTTC. It codes for CASSRFSGNEQFF. The complete variable domain, with remaining parts taken from reference TRBV11-2 and TRBJ2-1, reads EAGVAQSPRYKIIEKRQSVAFWCNPISGHATLYWYQQILGQGPKLLIQFQNNGVVDDSQLPKDRFSAERLKGVDSTLKIQPAKLEDSAVYLCASSRFSGNEQFFGPGTRLTVL.

This clonotype was recorded many times. V usage is TRBV3-1 and J usage is TRBJ2-7; 8 nucleotides match TRBD2. The germline V gene has CDR1 LGHDT and CDR2 YNNKEL (reference sequence). V shed 0 bases, J shed 0 bases, and the junction held 7 bases outside the gene matches. The CDR3 has 17 residues. The CDR3 region is CASSQDLAGSSSYEQYF. The CDR3 DNA reads TGTGCCAGCAGCCAAGATCTAGCGGGTTCGAGCTCCTACGAGCAGTACTTC.

This clonotype was recorded many times. The chain combines TRBV11-2 with TRBJ1-2; D is uncertain. Trimming took 4 bases from V and 3 from J, leaving 12 bases between them. The germline V gene has CDR1 SGHAT and CDR2 FQNNGV. The CDR3 runs to 14 residues. Here the CDR3 DNA reads TGTGCCAGCAGCTCGGAGTGGGCGGACTATGGCTACACCTTC. This gives the protein CASSSEWADYGYTF.

This clonotype was counted ten times or more. The chain couples TRBV28 to TRBJ1-3; no firm D call. The germline V gene encodes CDR1 MDHEN and CDR2 SYDVKM. This CDR3 spans 12 amino acids. Deletions cut 2 bases from V and 8 bases from J, with 7 bases between. DNA for the CDR3: TGTGCCAGCAGTTTAGGGTGGGACACCATATATTTT. This codes for CASSLGWDTIYF.

This clonotype was found a few times. The CDR3 DNA is TGTGCCAGCAGTAATAGCAGAGGGGTAGATACGCAGTATTTT. This translates into CASSNSRGVDTQYF. V is TRBV7-3 and J is TRBJ2-3, with D perhaps matching TRBD1 or TRBD2 (5 bases each). Deletions cut 6 bases from V and 5 bases from J, with 15 bases between. The CDR3 is 14 amino acids. Per germline, CDR1 SGHTA and CDR2 FQGTGA. The full variable domain, with the rest looked up from reference TRBV7-3 and TRBJ2-3, is GAGVSQTPSNKVTEKGKYVELRCDPISGHTALYWYRQSLGQGPEFLIYFQGTGAADDSGLPNDRFFAVRPEGSVSTLKIQRTERGDSAVYLCASSNSRGVDTQYFGPGTRLTVL.

This clonotype showed up many times. The V and J genes are TRBV6-1 and TRBJ2-7; 7 nucleotides match TRBD2. There are 14 residues in the CDR3. Germline V gene lookup returns CDR1 MNHNS and CDR2 SASEGT. V lost 4 bases, J lost 1 base, and 4 bases stayed unmatched. CDR3 in DNA: TGTGCCAGCAGTGTGGCGGGAGAATCCTACGAGCAGTACTTC. It yields the protein CASSVAGESYEQYF.

DNA for the CDR3: TGTGCCAGCAGGGGGGGGGGACAGGGAAACAATGAGCAGTTCTTC. This sequence encodes CASRGGGQGNNEQFF. The chain recombines TRBV28 with TRBJ2-1; TRBD1 matches 9 bases. V lost 6 bases and J lost 5; bases outside the gene matches: 8. The CDR3 runs to 15 residues. In germline, CDR1 is MDHEN, CDR2 SYDVKM. Complete variable domain (other parts from reference TRBV28 and TRBJ2-1): DVKVTQSSRYLVKRTGEKVFLECVQDMDHENMFWYRQDPGLGLRLIYFSYDVKMKEKGDIPEGYSVSREKKERFSLILESASTNQTSMYLCASRGGGQGNNEQFFGPGTRLTVL.

This clonotype was seen a few times. The genes are TRBV6-1 and TRBJ2-2; 7 nucleotides agree with TRBD1. J gave up 6 bases and V 5 bases, and 9 bases lay outside the gene matches. This CDR3 is built from 15 residues. Germline V gives CDR1 MNHNS, CDR2 SASEGT. In DNA form, the CDR3 reads TGTGCCAGCAGTCGGGACAGTATTCTCGCCGGGGAGCTGTTTTTT. Its translation is CASSRDSILAGELFF.